This TCR beta chain was observed in a study of T cells in Graves' hyperthyroidism and ophthalmopathy. Background on the study: Peripheral blood was obtained at initial diagnosis, preceding any treatment.

Regions amplified from RNA transcripts were the TCR beta CDR3 regions. Using the HTBI primer set, a first-round RT-PCR was run on the TCR CDR3. MiXCR was run by TCRdb on the multiplex PCR reads, yielding one entry per CDR3 protein. Here the sample spans hundreds of thousands of distinct CDR3 sequences, 12% to 15% being singletons. Broader study findings: Blood shared most expanded thyroid clonotypes above 0.001.

This clonotype showed up many times. What it binds is not known. Stable Graves' hyperthyroidism meant no ophthalmopathy progression within 18 months. Orbital computed tomography, thyroid ultrasound, serum thyroxine and TRAb, and clinical symptoms together informed the diagnoses. The sample consisted of blood. This clonotype originated in a woman between 18 and 29 years old with Graves' hyperthyroidism.

The CDR3 sequence is CASSPLEWTSGRDRDTQYF. DNA of the CDR3: TGTGCCAGCAGCCCACTCGAGTGGACTAGCGGGAGAGATCGAGATACGCAGTATTTT. J is TRBJ2-3 and V is TRBV14; 13 bases line up with TRBD2. The CDR3 totals 19 residues. Unmatched junction bases numbered 15, after V lost 4 bases and J lost 5 bases. Germline assignment: CDR1 SGHDN and CDR2 FVKESK. Full variable domain (missing parts from reference TRBV14 and TRBJ2-3): EAGVTQFPSHSVIEKGQTVTLRCDPISGHDNLYWYRRVMGKEIKFLLHFVKESKQDESGMPNNRFLAERTGGTYSTLKVQPAELEDSGVYFCASSPLEWTSGRDRDTQYFGPGTRLTVL.